The TCR beta chain described here comes from a study of T cell changes during pregnancy in multiple sclerosis. CDR1 and CDR2 from the germline V gene are WSHSY and SAAADI. The CDR3 has 16 residues. V was pared by 5 bases and J by 0 bases, with 16 bases between. The data were produced by immunoSEQ multiplex PCR, yet TCRdb's version contains in-frame clones alone and is incomplete. Among some 60,000 clones, around 93% were seen once, and the ten largest hold 0.7% to 1%. The clonotype comes from a female donor with multiple sclerosis, enrolled in a pregnancy study. The V and J genes are TRBV10-2 and TRBJ2-5; D might be TRBD1 (6 bases). The sequencing used peripheral blood, collected in the first trimester of pregnancy. The CDR3 DNA follows: TGCGCCAGCAGTCTAGGACAGCTAGCTTACCAAGAGACCCAGTACTTC. Translation gives CASSLGQLAYQETQYF.